Following are 26 T cell receptor beta chains from one sample sequenced in a study of blood T cell repertoires in COVID-19. Clones were read by immunoSEQ multiplex PCR, and TCRdb kept only the in-frame ones, dropping some. Of approximately 200,000 clones listed, approximately 83% are singletons. Sequenced sample: peripheral blood. These receptors were obtained from a woman aged 25-40 years who had recovered from COVID-19.

As DNA, the CDR3 is TGTGCCAGCAGCCAGTACGGGAGTGGAACCGGGGAGCTGTTTTTT. Translation: CASSQYGSGTGELFF. This chain links TRBV3-1 (or the pseudogene TRBV3-2) with TRBJ2-2; the D gene is possibly TRBD2 (6 bases). Germline V gene lookup returns CDR1 LGHDT and CDR2 YNNKEL (reference sequence). V lost 3 bases, J lost 5 bases, and 13 bases lay in between. CDR3 size: 15 residues.

This chain links TRBV29-1 with TRBJ1-1; unclear D gene. This CDR3 contains 13 residues. V gave up 5 bases and J gave up 0 bases, with 10 bases separating them. CDR1 is SQVTM and CDR2 is ANQGSEA in the germline V gene. The CDR3 here is CSVNGVLNTEAFF. DNA of the CDR3: TGCAGCGTTAACGGGGTGTTGAACACTGAAGCTTTCTTT. Using reference TRBV29-1 and TRBJ1-1 for the parts outside the CDR3, the full variable domain is SAVISQKPSRDICQRGTSLTIQCQVDSQVTMMFWYRQQPGQSLTLIATANQGSEATYESGFVIDKFPISRPNLTFSTLTVSNMSPEDSSIYLCSVNGVLNTEAFFGQGTRLTVV.

The chain links TRBV6-4 to TRBJ2-3, with 8 bases aligning to TRBD2. The CDR3 loop spans 16 amino acids. With 0 bases clipped from V and 2 bases from J, the junction kept 4 bases outside the gene matches. Germline V lookup: CDR1 MRHNA, CDR2 SNTAGT. The CDR3 DNA sequence: TGTGCCAGCAGTGACTCAGCGGGAGTTAACACAGATACGCAGTATTTT. Its translation is CASSDSAGVNTDTQYF.

J is TRBJ1-2 and V is TRBV12-3 or TRBV12-4; D gene ambiguous. Trimming removed 4 bases at V and 4 bases at J, with 4 bases between. The CDR3 length is 11 residues. The CDR3 DNA sequence: TGTGCCAGCAGTTCCCTCTATGGCTACACCTTC. Protein product: CASSSLYGYTF.

This clone was found a few times. The rearrangement uses TRBV10-3 and TRBJ2-7, with 12 bases lining up with TRBD2. CDR3 length: 14 amino acids. Germline V lookup: CDR1 ENHRY, CDR2 SYGVKD. V lost 10 bases to trimming and J lost 12 bases; unmatched junction nucleotides: 16. CDR3 DNA: TGTGCCACCGTGGCACCGGGACTAGCGGGCTATTGGTACTTC. This translates into CATVAPGLAGYWYF.

The genes are TRBV19 and TRBJ1-1; TRBD1 aligns across 8 bases. After removal of 1 base from V and 3 bases from J, the junction contained 4 bases not matched to a gene. From germline, CDR1 is LNHDA and CDR2 SQIVND (reference sequence). The CDR3 is 15 residues long. CDR3 sequence: CASSIAGQGYTEAFF. The CDR3 bases are TGTGCCAGTAGTATAGCAGGACAGGGATACACTGAAGCTTTCTTT.

This clone was seen a few times. V and J are TRBV28 and TRBJ2-2, with no clear D. V gave up 5 bases and J gave up 0 bases, with 10 bases separating them. The CDR3 length is 15 residues. CDR1 is MDHEN, CDR2 SYDVKM, per germline. The CDR3 reads CASSPLKSNTGELFF. CDR3 coding DNA: TGTGCCAGCAGTCCACTAAAATCGAACACCGGGGAGCTGTTTTTT.

The chain has TRBV7-3 and TRBJ2-1; D perhaps matches TRBD2 (7 bases). Germline-derived CDR1 and CDR2 are SGHTA and FQGTGA. V gave up 5 bases and J gave up 4 bases, with 12 bases separating them. The CDR3 length is 14 residues. CDR3 DNA sequence: TGTGCCAGCAGCATACAGGGAGGGTACAATGAGCAGTTCTTC. Translation: CASSIQGGYNEQFF.

The chain joins TRBV6-5 to TRBJ1-2, with 10 bases matching TRBD1. Trimming took 8 bases from V and 0 from J; bases not matched to a gene: 3. This CDR3 region has 14 residues. CDR1 is MNHEY, CDR2 SVGAGI, per germline. CDR3 residues: CASGTGAPNYGYTF. The CDR3 DNA follows: TGTGCCAGCGGGACAGGGGCTCCTAACTATGGCTACACCTTC.

V usage is TRBV24-1 and J usage is TRBJ2-1; 10 bases are shared with TRBD2. The CDR3 length is 17 residues. V gave up 0 bases and J gave up 8 bases; unmatched junction bases: 9. Germline-derived CDR1 and CDR2 are KGHDR and SFDVKD. In nucleotides, the CDR3 is TGTGCCACCAGTGATTTGAAATTAGCGGGGGGTAGGGATGAGCAGTTCTTC. This gives the protein CATSDLKLAGGRDEQFF.

This sequence joins TRBV19 and TRBJ2-3; a weak D match, TRBD2 (5 bases). CDR3 length: 14 amino acids. The germline V gene encodes CDR1 LNHDA and CDR2 SQIVND (reference sequence). Between the trimmed V and J ends, which lost 7 bases and 3 bases, there was a span of 14 bases. The CDR3 nucleotides read TGTGCCAGTACCTCTAGCTGGGGAACAGATACGCAGTATTTT. Translating it yields CASTSSWGTDTQYF.

The rearrangement links TRBV7-9 to TRBJ2-4, with 7 bases aligning to TRBD2. Losses at the gene ends were 5 bases for V and 0 bases for J; bases not matched to a gene: 10. Looked up from germline, CDR1 is SEHNR and CDR2 is FQNEAQ (reference sequence). There are 17 residues in the CDR3. CDR3 in amino acids: CASSPRGAGLAKNIQYF. The CDR3 coding sequence is TGTGCCAGCAGCCCTCGGGGAGCGGGACTAGCCAAAAACATTCAGTACTTC. Combining the CDR3 with reference TRBV7-9 and TRBJ2-4 gives the whole variable domain DTGVSQNPRHKITKRGQNVTFRCDPISEHNRLYWYRQTLGQGPEFLTYFQNEAQLEKSRLLSDRFSAERPKGSFSTLEIQRTEQGDSAMYLCASSPRGAGLAKNIQYFGAGTRLSVL.

The chain combines TRBV28 with TRBJ2-2; 8 nucleotides align to TRBD1. The J segment lost 5 bases and the V segment lost 6 bases, leaving 8 bases of the junction unmatched. Germline V lookup: CDR1 MDHEN, CDR2 SYDVKM. The CDR3 has 15 amino acids. Here the CDR3 reads CASRLTGAGTGELFF. The CDR3 DNA reads as TGTGCCAGCAGGCTGACAGGGGCCGGGACCGGGGAGCTGTTTTTT.

V gene TRBV28 combines with J gene TRBJ1-2; no clear D. Trimming cost V 8 bases and J 0 bases, with 13 bases left between them. Germline CDR1 reads MDHEN; CDR2 reads SYDVKM. This CDR3 is built from 14 residues. In DNA form, the CDR3 reads TGTGCCAGCGGGAGAGGACGGGCTAACTATGGCTACACCTTC. It specifies CASGRGRANYGYTF.

Of note for this clone: Other DNA sequences in this sample translate to the same CDR3. The chain carries TRBV20-1 and TRBJ2-5; D call uncertain. Germline CDR1 reads DFQATT; CDR2 reads SNEGSKA (reference sequence). The CDR3 sequence is 11 residues long. The V gene lost 0 bases and the J gene lost 4 bases, with 3 bases spanning the gap. CDR3 loop: CSARDRETQYF. The CDR3 DNA sequence: TGCAGTGCTAGAGACCGAGAGACCCAGTACTTC.

This rearrangement joins TRBV5-1 to TRBJ1-2; perhaps TRBD1 as D (6 bases). The V end was cut by 0 bases, the J end by 0 bases, with 9 bases between. The CDR3 consists of 15 residues. Looked up from germline, CDR1 is SGHRS and CDR2 is YFSETQ. The CDR3 reads CASSLGQGTNYGYTF. The CDR3 bases are TGCGCCAGCAGCTTGGGGCAGGGGACTAACTATGGCTACACCTTC.

The chain couples TRBV5-1 to TRBJ2-7; a possible D gene is TRBD1 (5 bases). Trimming shortened V by 0 bases and J by 0 bases, and 13 bases separated the two germline ends. The germline gives CDR1 SGHRS, CDR2 YFSETQ. The CDR3 covers 16 residues. CDR3 in amino acids: CASSLDGRTHSYEQYF. The DNA for the CDR3 is TGCGCCAGCAGCTTGGATGGTCGGACACACTCCTACGAGCAGTACTTC.

This clone has a handful of counts. This sample includes further DNA sequences coding for the same CDR3. This chain uses TRBV28 with TRBJ1-5; maybe TRBD1 (6 bases). The V gene lost 8 bases and the J gene lost 1 base, with 9 bases spanning the gap. Germline CDR1 MDHEN, CDR2 SYDVKM. The CDR3 covers 13 residues. The DNA for the CDR3 is TGTGCCAGCTCGAGGGGGAGCAATCAGCCCCAGCATTTT. As protein: CASSRGSNQPQHF.

The gene calls are TRBV5-1 and TRBJ2-1; the match to TRBD1 covers 7 bases. This CDR3 has 15 residues. The ends lost 8 bases at V and 0 bases at J; junction bases unmatched: 8. Germline V gene lookup returns CDR1 SGHRS and CDR2 YFSETQ. The CDR3 here is CASYQGTDSYNEQFF. The CDR3 DNA sequence: TGCGCCAGTTACCAGGGGACAGACTCCTACAATGAGCAGTTCTTC.

This clone was recorded once. The genes are TRBV7-2 and TRBJ2-3, with a weak D call TRBD2 (6 bases). V gave up 1 base and J gave up 5 bases, with 10 bases separating them. CDR1 SGHTA and CDR2 FQGNSA come from the germline V gene. The CDR3 is 14 residues long. The CDR3 loop is CASSLVLGGDTQYF. The CDR3 coding sequence is TGTGCCAGCAGCTTAGTGCTGGGGGGAGATACGCAGTATTTT.

The rearrangement joins TRBV7-3 to TRBJ2-1, with 10 bases aligning to TRBD2. In germline, CDR1 is SGHTA, CDR2 FQGTGA. The CDR3 loop spans 15 amino acids. The trim removed 5 bases at V and 8 bases at J, leaving 9 bases unmatched. CDR3 residues: CASSPGTSEVDEQFF. The CDR3 region has the DNA TGTGCCAGCAGCCCCGGGACTAGCGAGGTCGATGAGCAGTTCTTC.

The rearrangement links TRBV11-2 to TRBJ2-1; D is possibly TRBD2 (5 bases). Germline CDR1 SGHAT, CDR2 FQNNGV. The CDR3 spans 11 residues. Deletions cut 4 bases from V and 13 bases from J, with 11 bases between. The CDR3 region is CASSYGIEQFF. The CDR3 coding sequence is TGTGCCAGCAGCTACGGGATAGAACAGTTCTTC.

The chain recombines TRBV12-5 with TRBJ1-1, with unresolved D. Germline CDR1 is LGHNT and CDR2 is FRNRAP. CDR3 length: 11 amino acids. V was shortened by 8 bases and J by 3 bases, with 7 bases between the two germline ends. The CDR3 here is CASPRDTEAFF. Written as DNA, the CDR3 is TGTGCTAGTCCGAGAGACACTGAAGCTTTCTTT.

The chain joins TRBV5-4 to TRBJ2-7; the match to TRBD2 covers 12 bases. From germline, CDR1 is SGHNT and CDR2 YYREEE (reference sequence). With V trimmed by 0 bases and J by 5 bases, 3 bases remained unmatched. There are 15 residues in the CDR3. CDR3 sequence: CASSLETSGRHEQYF. In DNA form, the CDR3 reads TGTGCCAGCAGCTTGGAAACTAGCGGGAGGCACGAGCAGTACTTC.

This chain connects TRBV2 to TRBJ1-4, with D maybe TRBD1 (5 bases). Germline V lookup: CDR1 SNHLY, CDR2 FYNNEI. The V gene lost 8 bases and the J gene lost 5 bases, with 12 bases spanning the gap. This CDR3 contains 13 residues. CDR3 in DNA: TGTGCCAGCCGTAGGCAGGGAAATGAAAAACTGTTTTTT. Translating it yields CASRRQGNEKLFF.

V and J are TRBV20-1 and TRBJ2-1; D is ambiguous. Per the germline V gene, CDR1 is DFQATT and CDR2 is SNEGSKA (reference sequence). The CDR3 is made up of 11 amino acids. Trimming left V 3 bases short and J 6 bases short, with 6 bases between. The CDR3 DNA reads TGCAGTGCTAGTGACCTCAATGAGCAGTTCTTC. Translation: CSASDLNEQFF.